Below, 25 T cell receptor beta chains from the same sample are listed, as sequenced in a study of patients and donors after allogeneic stem cell transplantation (dated by TCRdb to between 2020 and 2021). Receptors were amplified or captured by RT-PCR. This sample was sequenced with a NextSeq 550. TCRdb reran the public reads through fastp at Q25 and MiXCR, keeping productive beta chains. When rows share a CDR3 protein, they turn into one entry using the most common DNA and genes. In all, the sample holds some 6,800 distinct CDR3 sequences, and about 13% of those were seen once. 53% of the sample belongs to the ten largest clones. Sequenced: blood, either unsorted or a sorted T cell fraction (not recorded which). All receptors derive from a human donor who was either an allogeneic HSCT recipient or a stem cell or donor lymphocyte infusion donor (not recorded which). It is not recorded whose cells these are; they may come from a transplant donor.

The V call is TRBV7-9, the J call TRBJ2-1; TRBD2 agrees at 13 bases. CDR1 and CDR2 from the germline V gene are SEHNR and FQNEAQ (reference sequence). There are 17 residues in the CDR3. Losses at the gene ends were 0 bases for V and 8 bases for J; bases not matched to a gene: 7. The CDR3: CASSLARTSGSVYEQFF. CDR3 nucleotide sequence: TGTGCCAGCAGCTTAGCAAGGACTAGCGGGAGTGTGTATGAGCAGTTCTTC.

At least ten counts were recorded for this clonotype. The chain is built from TRBV7-2 and TRBJ2-5, with unresolved D. Germline CDR1 is SGHTA and CDR2 is FQGNSA. The CDR3 sequence is 14 residues long. The V end was cut by 1 base, the J end by 4 bases, with 10 bases between. The chain's CDR3 is CASSLVGLGETQYF. The CDR3 coding sequence is TGTGCCAGCAGCTTAGTTGGTTTGGGAGAGACCCAGTACTTC.

The V gene is TRBV7-9, the J gene TRBJ1-1; possibly TRBD1 for D (5 bases). CDR3 length: 14 amino acids. V was pared by 1 base and J by 6 bases, with 12 bases between. Germline CDR1 is SEHNR and CDR2 is FQNEAQ (reference sequence). In DNA form, the CDR3 reads TGTGCCAGCAGCTTAGATGGGGCGCGGCCTGAAGCTTTCTTT. Translating it yields CASSLDGARPEAFF. The full variable domain, rest sourced from reference TRBV7-9 and TRBJ1-1, is DTGVSQNPRHKITKRGQNVTFRCDPISEHNRLYWYRQTLGQGPEFLTYFQNEAQLEKSRLLSDRFSAERPKGSFSTLEIQRTEQGDSAMYLCASSLDGARPEAFFGQGTRLTVV.

This clonotype has just a few counts. The J gene is TRBJ2-1, the V gene TRBV11-3; a possible D gene is TRBD2 (6 bases). This CDR3 spans 13 amino acids. The germline V and J ends were trimmed by 3 bases and 10 bases, with 13 bases remaining between them. Germline CDR1 SGHNT, CDR2 YENEEA. In nucleotides, the CDR3 is TGTGCCAGCAGCTTCTTCGGGGGAACAGAGCAGTTCTTC. This translates into CASSFFGGTEQFF.

The chain has TRBV4-1 and TRBJ1-6; perhaps TRBD1 as D (5 bases). CDR3 length: 18 amino acids. Trimming took off 4 bases at V and 0 bases at J, with 16 bases between the two ends. The V gene's germline CDR1 is MGHRA and CDR2 YSYEKL. The CDR3 protein is CASSPARGVGSYNSPLHF. CDR3 DNA: TGCGCCAGCAGCCCCGCCCGAGGGGTGGGCTCCTATAATTCACCCCTCCACTTT.

The chain recombines TRBV15 with TRBJ2-3; 7 bases are shared with TRBD1. Germline loops: CDR1 LNHNV, CDR2 YYDKDF (reference sequence). J lost 3 bases, V lost 5 bases, and 2 bases had no gene match. The CDR3 sequence is 13 residues long. The CDR3 loop is CATSEGATDTQYF. The CDR3 bases are TGTGCCACCAGCGAGGGGGCAACAGATACGCAGTATTTT.

A few counts support this clonotype. V gene TRBV7-9 combines with J gene TRBJ2-3, with D maybe TRBD2 (6 bases). This CDR3 is built from 15 residues. Germline-derived CDR1 and CDR2 are SEHNR and FQNEAQ (reference sequence). Deletions cut 5 bases from V and 5 bases from J, with 17 bases between. The CDR3 sequence is CASSPIFRRGDTQYF. The CDR3 DNA follows: TGTGCCAGCAGCCCCATTTTTAGGCGGGGAGATACGCAGTATTTT.

This clonotype was detected ten times or more. The chain recombines TRBV6-6 with TRBJ2-7, with 10 nucleotides matching TRBD1. Germline trimming cut 5 bases from V and 2 bases from J; bases unmatched to any gene: 6. The CDR3 runs 15 residues. From germline, CDR1 is MNHNY and CDR2 SVGAGI (reference sequence). The CDR3 region is CASSTMGQGTYEQYF. Here the CDR3 DNA reads TGTGCCAGCAGTACCATGGGACAGGGGACCTACGAGCAGTACTTC.

This clonotype is medium-sized. One junction end does not reproduce the germline sequence, and a read error may be involved. This chain's CDR3 is CASRTGQLEALF. The CDR3 DNA reads TGTGCCAGCAGAACAGGACAGCTTGAAGCTCTCTTT. The J gene is TRBJ1-1, the V gene TRBV28; tentatively, D is TRBD1 (6 bases). Germline lookup yields CDR1 MDHEN and CDR2 SYDVKM. The length of the CDR3 is 12 residues.

The genes are TRBV6-2 or TRBV6-3 and TRBJ2-2, with unresolved D. CDR3 length equals 16 residues. V was cut by 2 bases and J by 3 bases, with 13 bases left in between. Germline lookup yields CDR1 MNHEY and CDR2 SVGEGT. The CDR3 coding sequence is TGTGCCAGCAGTTACCCCCGGCCCCCAGACACCGGGGAGCTGTTTTTT. Its protein is CASSYPRPPDTGELFF.

This sequence joins TRBV7-9 and TRBJ2-7; 11 bases fit TRBD2. This CDR3 contains 15 residues. Germline-derived CDR1 and CDR2 are SEHNR and FQNEAQ (reference sequence). V was pared by 6 bases and J by 3 bases, with 7 bases of the junction left unmatched. The CDR3 bases are TGTGCCAGCAGATCGGGACTAGCGGCACACTACGAGCAGTACTTC. Protein sequence: CASRSGLAAHYEQYF. Based on the CDR3 plus reference TRBV7-9 and TRBJ2-7, the full variable domain is DTGVSQNPRHKITKRGQNVTFRCDPISEHNRLYWYRQTLGQGPEFLTYFQNEAQLEKSRLLSDRFSAERPKGSFSTLEIQRTEQGDSAMYLCASRSGLAAHYEQYFGPGTRLTVT.

The chain is built from TRBV12-3 or TRBV12-4 and TRBJ2-1, with 8 bases identical to TRBD2. The V and J ends lost 4 bases and 4 bases, in that order; junction bases with no gene match: 0. This CDR3 region has 13 residues. The chain's CDR3 is CASSSGGYNEQFF. The DNA of the CDR3 is TGTGCCAGCAGTTCGGGAGGGTACAATGAGCAGTTCTTC.

The chain recombines TRBV20-1 with TRBJ1-6; D may be TRBD1 (6 bases). Trimming removed 5 bases at V and 4 bases at J, with 12 bases between. Germline V gene sequence: CDR1 DFQATT, CDR2 SNEGSKA (reference sequence). The CDR3 sequence is 14 residues long. DNA of the CDR3: TGCAGTGCTCACAGGGCCGGTTATAATTCACCCCTCCACTTT. As protein: CSAHRAGYNSPLHF.

This clonotype was observed at least ten times. The genes are TRBV9 and TRBJ2-2; no clear D gene. This CDR3 is built from 14 residues. V gave up 0 bases and J gave up 4 bases, with 7 bases separating them. Germline CDR1 and CDR2: SGDLS and YYNGEE. CDR3 coding DNA: TGTGCCAGCAGCGTAGTATCCGGCACCGGGGAGCTGTTTTTT. Amino acid sequence: CASSVVSGTGELFF.

The chain recombines TRBV20-1 with TRBJ1-2; D is ambiguous. The CDR3 covers 13 residues. CDR1 and CDR2 (germline): DFQATT, SNEGSKA (reference sequence). Trimming removed 3 bases from V and 0 bases from J, with 8 bases in between. The CDR3 DNA reads as TGCAGTGCTAGGGCGCAGGCTAACTATGGCTACACCTTC. Residues: CSARAQANYGYTF.

This clonotype occurred many times. The V and J genes are TRBV7-9 and TRBJ1-4; the D is unclear. With 2 bases removed from V and 8 bases from J, the gap between germline ends came to 12 bases. The CDR3 totals 14 residues. CDR1 is SEHNR, CDR2 FQNEAQ, per germline (reference sequence). The CDR3, as DNA: TGTGCCAGCAGCTTAACCGAGAAACCCGAAAAACTGTTTTTT. It translates to CASSLTEKPEKLFF.

This chain connects TRBV19 to TRBJ2-5; 11 bases align to TRBD2. The V gene's germline CDR1 is LNHDA and CDR2 SQIVND (reference sequence). V lost 3 bases and J lost 1; bases outside the gene matches: 16. The CDR3 extends over 20 amino acids. The CDR3 bases are TGTGCCAGTAGTATGGAGGGGAACCGGGGACTAGCGGATTTCCAAGAGACCCAGTACTTC. It encodes CASSMEGNRGLADFQETQYF.

This clonotype was seen only a few times. The V call is TRBV7-2, the J call TRBJ2-1; D is unclear. Per germline, CDR1 SGHTA and CDR2 FQGNSA. CDR3 size: 13 residues. Trimming pared 3 bases from V and 2 bases from J, leaving 5 bases between. The CDR3 reads CASSFLTYNEQFF. In DNA form, the CDR3 reads TGTGCCAGCAGCTTCTTGACCTACAATGAGCAGTTCTTC.

This clonotype has ten or more counts. The chain employs TRBV4-2 and TRBJ2-1; D uncertain. Germline V lookup: CDR1 LGHNA, CDR2 YNFKEQ. The V end lost 2 bases, the J end lost 8 bases, and 10 bases lay between the germline ends. The CDR3 is 13 amino acids. This chain's CDR3 is CASSQLALHEQFF. As DNA, the CDR3 is TGTGCCAGCAGCCAATTGGCCCTTCATGAGCAGTTCTTC.

This clonotype came up many times. The chain has TRBV2 and TRBJ2-5; D ambiguous. V dropped 1 base and J dropped 2 bases, with 11 bases sitting between them. CDR1 and CDR2 from the germline V gene are SNHLY and FYNNEI. The CDR3 has 15 amino acids. The CDR3 sequence is CASSEVQVTQETQYF. The CDR3 DNA is TGTGCCAGCAGTGAAGTGCAGGTGACACAAGAGACCCAGTACTTC.

This clonotype was picked up a small number of times. V gene TRBV24-1 combines with J gene TRBJ2-1; 9 bases line up with TRBD2. V gave up 3 bases and J gave up 2 bases; unmatched junction bases: 4. CDR1 and CDR2 (germline): KGHDR, SFDVKD. CDR3 length equals 16 residues. The CDR3 region is CATSDDIAGAYNEQFF. The CDR3 nucleotides are TGTGCCACCAGTGATGATATAGCGGGAGCCTACAATGAGCAGTTCTTC.

This clonotype came up a few times. The chain couples TRBV7-9 to TRBJ1-1; D is perhaps TRBD1 (5 bases). This CDR3 spans 15 amino acids. Germline CDR1 SEHNR, CDR2 FQNEAQ (reference sequence). V was trimmed by 8 bases and J by 6 bases, leaving 22 bases between them. The CDR3 coding sequence is TGTGCCAGCCAGGATGACGCAGGGACCGCCTCTGAAGCTTTCTTT. Encoded protein: CASQDDAGTASEAFF.

This clonotype was picked up many times. The rearrangement joins TRBV4-3 to TRBJ2-7; TRBD2 aligns across 8 bases. This CDR3 has 16 residues. Germline trimming cut 0 bases from V and 3 bases from J; bases unmatched to any gene: 7. The germline CDR1 and CDR2 sequences are LGHNA and YSLEER. The CDR3 region has the DNA TGCGCCAGCAGCCAAGATTTGTCCAGCGGGAGCTACGAGCAGTACTTC. This sequence encodes CASSQDLSSGSYEQYF.

This clonotype showed up many times. The V gene is TRBV27, the J gene TRBJ1-1; D is unclear. The germline V and J ends were trimmed by 4 bases and 0 bases, with 12 bases remaining between them. Germline V gene lookup returns CDR1 MNHEY and CDR2 SMNVEV (reference sequence). The CDR3 consists of 15 residues. The CDR3 spells CASSSLRGVNTEAFF. The CDR3 DNA reads as TGTGCCAGCAGTTCTCTCCGCGGGGTGAACACTGAAGCTTTCTTT.

This clonotype is deemed medium-sized (0.01 to 0.1%). The rearrangement joins TRBV9 to TRBJ1-1; D call uncertain. Trimming took 0 bases from V and 4 from J, leaving 7 bases between them. The CDR3 covers 13 residues. Germline V gives CDR1 SGDLS, CDR2 YYNGEE. CDR3 DNA: TGTGCCAGCAGCGTAGGGCAGAGCACTGAAGCTTTCTTT. Translated, it gives CASSVGQSTEAFF. The full variable domain, rest sourced from reference TRBV9 and TRBJ1-1, is DSGVTQTPKHLITATGQRVTLRCSPRSGDLSVYWYQQSLDQGLQFLIQYYNGEERAKGNILERFSAQQFPDLHSELNLSSLELGDSALYFCASSVGQSTEAFFGQGTRLTVV.